This T cell receptor beta chain stems from a study of a mutant IDH1 vaccine in newly diagnosed glioma. The study's findings and limits: The vaccine induced immune responses, and these occurred in about 93% of patients. Pseudoprogression appeared independent of alterations in top peripheral clonotypes.

The time point here: week 35, safety follow-up. The investigators gave 300 ug of mutant IDH1 20-mer peptide in each vaccine dose, together with topical imiquimod. This table comes from immunoSEQ multiplex PCR, and its TCRdb copy is limited to in-frame clones, with some not included. The data contain about 40,000 clones, approximately 80% of them singletons. In regard to this clone: Its matching antigen is unknown.

Germline lookup yields CDR1 SGHAT and CDR2 FQNNGV. The CDR3 spans 15 residues. V lost 4 bases to trimming and J lost 4 bases; unmatched junction nucleotides: 7. The chain uses TRBV11-2 and TRBJ1-1; 9 bases agree with TRBD1. The clonotype was recovered from a woman in her forties or fifties with glioma. The sample consisted of PBMCs, taken from a glioma patient whose treatment included an IDH1 peptide vaccine. The CDR3 loop is CASSSVDRGTTEAFF. DNA for the CDR3: TGTGCCAGCAGCTCAGTAGACAGGGGGACCACTGAAGCTTTCTTT.